These 11 T cell receptor beta chains originate from one sample sequenced in a study of cytomegalovirus exposure and HLA in healthy donors. This PCR relied on a set of 60 Vbeta primers and 13 Jbeta primers. Sequenced by immunoSEQ multiplex PCR; TCRdb stores in-frame clones only, minus some. The table records approximately 190,000 clones, 65% to 85% of them present only once. Sequencing was done on a sample of PBMCs. Receptors were obtained from a man aged 45-65 years in good health and CMV-seronegative.

The chain has TRBV5-4 and TRBJ1-5; D call uncertain. Trimming stripped 0 bases from V and 4 bases from J, with 11 bases between. CDR1 is SGHNT and CDR2 is YYREEE in the germline V gene (reference sequence). The CDR3 extends over 15 amino acids. CDR3 nucleotide sequence: TGTGCCAGCAGCTTGGATCTGGGAGTTAATCAGCCCCAGCATTTT. Protein sequence: CASSLDLGVNQPQHF.

Of note for this clone: Compared with germline, one end of the junction differs, possibly owing to a read error. This chain connects TRBV7-9 to TRBJ1-1; 9 bases agree with TRBD1. The V gene's germline CDR1 is SEHNR and CDR2 FQNEAQ (reference sequence). The CDR3 has 16 residues. CDR3 loop: CSSSFDRGFMNTEAFF. Written as DNA, the CDR3 is TGTTCCAGCAGCTTCGACAGGGGGTTTATGAACACTGAAGCTTTCTTT.

The chain combines TRBV7-2 with TRBJ2-3; possible D gene TRBD2, 6 bases. V shed 8 bases and J shed 0 bases, with 15 bases lying between them. CDR3 length equals 15 residues. Germline V lookup: CDR1 SGHTA, CDR2 FQGNSA. CDR3 in amino acids: CASSTGVVSTDTQYF. In DNA form, the CDR3 reads TGTGCCAGCTCGACGGGGGTGGTGAGCACAGATACGCAGTATTTT.

This clone was recorded once. At one end the junction does not follow the germline gene, possibly because of a read error. Here the CDR3 reads CSSSFGYRGRDTEAFF. DNA of the CDR3: TGTTCCAGCAGCTTCGGGTACAGGGGGCGAGACACTGAAGCTTTCTTT. V and J are TRBV7-9 and TRBJ1-1, with TRBD1 matching over 9 bases. CDR1 is SEHNR and CDR2 is FQNEAQ in the germline V gene (reference sequence). The CDR3 is made up of 16 amino acids.

This rearrangement joins TRBV18 to TRBJ1-1; a weak D match, TRBD1 (6 bases). CDR1 is KGHSH and CDR2 is LQKENI in the germline V gene. CDR3 size: 15 residues. V was clipped by 3 bases and J by 0 bases, with 11 bases between them. The CDR3 nucleotides read TGTGCCAGCTCACCGGGGGCGGGGGTGAACACTGAAGCTTTCTTT. This translates into CASSPGAGVNTEAFF.

This clone has a handful of counts. The rearrangement uses TRBV7-9 and TRBJ2-3; 9 bases are a match to TRBD2. The CDR3 consists of 18 residues. Germline CDR1 SEHNR, CDR2 FQNEAQ (reference sequence). With V trimmed by 3 bases and J by 5 bases, 15 bases remained unmatched. Here the CDR3 DNA reads TGTGCCAGCAGCTTGGGGCGGGGGGGCGGATTAGCAAAAGATACGCAGTATTTT. As protein: CASSLGRGGGLAKDTQYF.

This clone was found a few times. This chain uses TRBV18 with TRBJ1-4; maybe TRBD1 (5 bases). CDR3 size: 15 residues. Germline V gene data show CDR1 as KGHSH and CDR2 as LQKENI. V was cut by 2 bases and J by 7 bases, with 14 bases left in between. CDR3 protein: CASSPGKGVGEKLFF. The CDR3, as DNA: TGTGCCAGCTCACCAGGGAAAGGGGTTGGTGAAAAACTGTTTTTT.

This sequence joins TRBV15 and TRBJ1-2, with a weak D call TRBD1 (5 bases). The CDR3 runs 15 residues. V lost 0 bases and J 9 bases, leaving 17 bases between the germline ends. Germline CDR1 reads LNHNV; CDR2 reads YYDKDF (reference sequence). As DNA, the CDR3 is TGTGCCACCAGCAGAGAGTCGGCAGGGTGGGATAGCTACACCTTC. Translation: CATSRESAGWDSYTF.

This clone was observed once. The chain carries TRBV2 and TRBJ2-3, with D possibly being TRBD1 (5 bases). Deletions cut 5 bases from V and 8 bases from J, with 14 bases between. CDR3 size: 13 residues. Germline V gene data show CDR1 as SNHLY and CDR2 as FYNNEI. CDR3: CASSPPTASTQYF. Written as DNA, the CDR3 is TGTGCCAGCAGTCCCCCGACAGCAAGTACGCAGTATTTT.

The chain employs TRBV14 and TRBJ1-6; D possibly corresponds to TRBD1 (6 bases). V was pared by 2 bases and J by 8 bases, with 10 bases between. CDR1 is SGHDN, CDR2 FVKESK, per germline. The CDR3 totals 14 residues. CDR3 protein: CASSQTGRHSPLHF. CDR3 sequence (DNA): TGTGCCAGCAGCCAAACAGGGCGGCATTCACCCCTCCACTTT.

The chain employs TRBV4-1 and TRBJ1-2; TRBD1 aligns across 8 bases. CDR1 and CDR2 from the germline V gene are MGHRA and YSYEKL. Trimming cost V 1 base and J 3 bases; bases outside gene matches: 7. The CDR3 length is 16 residues. This CDR3 is CASSQVQGALYYGYTF. The DNA for the CDR3 is TGCGCCAGCAGCCAAGTCCAGGGGGCCTTGTACTATGGCTACACCTTC.